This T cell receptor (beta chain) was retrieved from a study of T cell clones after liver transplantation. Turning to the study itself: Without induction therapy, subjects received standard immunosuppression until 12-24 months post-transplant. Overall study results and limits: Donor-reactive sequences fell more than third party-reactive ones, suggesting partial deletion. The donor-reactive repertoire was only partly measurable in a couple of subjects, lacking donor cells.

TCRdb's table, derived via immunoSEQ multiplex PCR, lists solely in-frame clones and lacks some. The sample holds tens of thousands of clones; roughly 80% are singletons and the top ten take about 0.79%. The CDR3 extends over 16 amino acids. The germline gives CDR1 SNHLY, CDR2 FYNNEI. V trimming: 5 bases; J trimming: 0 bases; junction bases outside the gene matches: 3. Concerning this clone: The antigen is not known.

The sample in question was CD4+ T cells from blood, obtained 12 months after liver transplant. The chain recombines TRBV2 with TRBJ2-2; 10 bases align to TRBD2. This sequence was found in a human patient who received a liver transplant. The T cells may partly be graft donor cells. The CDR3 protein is CASSRGTSANTGELFF. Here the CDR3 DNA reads TGTGCCAGCAGTAGGGGGACTAGCGCGAACACCGGGGAGCTGTTTTTT.